Listed below are T cell receptor beta chains from one sample, sequenced in a study of blood T cell repertoires in COVID-19. The method was immunoSEQ multiplex PCR; TCRdb's version includes in-frame clones alone and lacks a portion of them. Of around 210,000 clones in the sample, approximately 86% are singletons; the top ten hold approximately 0.99%. Sequencing was performed on peripheral blood. Source of these receptors: a man between 60 and 70 years old with COVID-19, enrolled during active disease. CDR3s include the opening cysteine and the closing phenylalanine or tryptophan. Each record gives: V gene, J gene, clone size, D gene, CDR3 length, CDR3 protein, CDR3 DNA. D genes are given only for firm matches. Size values are once, few and many counts, or a class for expanded clones, and some rows have none.

v_call: TRBV19
j_call: TRBJ1-5
clone_size: -
d_call: TRBD1
cdr3_length: 15
cdr3_aa: CATSGTGGNNQPQHF
cdr3_nt: TGTGCCACTTCCGGGACAGGGGGGAACAATCAGCCCCAGCATTTT

v_call: TRBV5-1
j_call: TRBJ1-4
clone_size: -
d_call: -
cdr3_length: 17
cdr3_aa: CASSLNQGGLGSEKLFF
cdr3_nt: TGCGCCAGCAGCTTAAATCAGGGAGGTTTGGGTAGTGAAAAACTGTTTTTT

v_call: TRBV10-2
j_call: TRBJ1-6
clone_size: -
d_call: TRBD1
cdr3_length: 13
cdr3_aa: CASTWDRASPLHF
cdr3_nt: TGCGCCAGCACTTGGGACAGGGCTTCACCCCTCCACTTT

v_call: TRBV7-9
j_call: TRBJ1-2
clone_size: -
d_call: -
cdr3_length: 14
cdr3_aa: CASSLMGAFYGYTF
cdr3_nt: TGTGCCAGCAGCCTAATGGGGGCCTTCTATGGCTACACCTTC

v_call: TRBV28
j_call: TRBJ2-3
clone_size: -
d_call: TRBD2
cdr3_length: 15
cdr3_aa: CASSSPSGSTDTQYF
cdr3_nt: TGTGCCAGCAGTTCACCTAGCGGGAGCACAGATACGCAGTATTTT

v_call: TRBV11-2
j_call: TRBJ1-1
clone_size: -
d_call: -
cdr3_length: 14
cdr3_aa: CASSLGQGNTEAFF
cdr3_nt: TGTGCCAGCAGCTTAGGTCAGGGGAACACTGAAGCTTTCTTT

v_call: TRBV13
j_call: TRBJ2-7
clone_size: -
d_call: -
cdr3_length: 13
cdr3_aa: CASSFGKSYEQYF
cdr3_nt: TGTGCCAGCAGCTTCGGGAAGTCCTACGAGCAGTACTTC

v_call: TRBV30
j_call: TRBJ2-1
clone_size: -
d_call: -
cdr3_length: 12
cdr3_aa: CAWSVAGNEQFF
cdr3_nt: TGTGCCTGGAGTGTTGCGGGCAATGAGCAGTTCTTC

v_call: TRBV29-1
j_call: TRBJ2-7
clone_size: -
d_call: -
cdr3_length: 12
cdr3_aa: CSVANRGGEQYF
cdr3_nt: TGCAGCGTTGCCAACAGGGGAGGCGAGCAGTACTTC

v_call: TRBV5-4
j_call: TRBJ2-1
clone_size: -
d_call: -
cdr3_length: 14
cdr3_aa: CASSSKTGNNEQFF
cdr3_nt: TGTGCCAGCAGCTCCAAAACAGGGAACAATGAGCAGTTCTTC

v_call: TRBV4-1
j_call: TRBJ2-5
clone_size: once
d_call: -
cdr3_length: 17
cdr3_aa: CASSQGRFQGKFETQYF
cdr3_nt: TGCGCCAGCAGCCAAGGTCGATTCCAGGGGAAATTTGAGACCCAGTACTTC

v_call: TRBV20-1
j_call: TRBJ1-2
clone_size: -
d_call: TRBD1
cdr3_length: 14
cdr3_aa: CSASRQGGKYGYTF
cdr3_nt: TGCAGTGCCAGTCGACAGGGGGGGAAGTATGGCTACACCTTC

v_call: TRBV19
j_call: TRBJ1-3
clone_size: few
d_call: -
cdr3_length: 14
cdr3_aa: CASSTGSTGNTIYF
cdr3_nt: TGTGCCAGTAGTACAGGCTCTACTGGAAACACCATATATTTT

v_call: TRBV5-1
j_call: TRBJ2-5
clone_size: -
d_call: TRBD1
cdr3_length: 14
cdr3_aa: CASSLAPGGETQYF
cdr3_nt: TGCGCCAGCAGCTTGGCCCCAGGGGGAGAGACCCAGTACTTC

v_call: TRBV29-1
j_call: TRBJ2-3
clone_size: -
d_call: -
cdr3_length: 13
cdr3_aa: CSVDRLSTDTQYF
cdr3_nt: TGCAGCGTCGACAGGCTTAGCACAGATACGCAGTATTTT

v_call: TRBV19
j_call: TRBJ2-2
clone_size: -
d_call: -
cdr3_length: 15
cdr3_aa: CASSIEAVSTGELFF
cdr3_nt: TGTGCCAGTAGTATAGAAGCGGTTAGCACCGGGGAGCTGTTTTTT

v_call: TRBV27
j_call: TRBJ2-1
clone_size: -
d_call: -
cdr3_length: 15
cdr3_aa: CASSLSGGGVNEQFF
cdr3_nt: TGTGCCAGCAGTTTATCGGGTGGTGGAGTCAATGAGCAGTTCTTC

v_call: TRBV30
j_call: TRBJ1-2
clone_size: few
d_call: -
cdr3_length: 14
cdr3_aa: CACPPGQTTYGYTF
cdr3_nt: TGTGCCTGCCCCCCCGGACAGACTACTTATGGCTACACCTTC

v_call: TRBV12-3/TRBV12-4
j_call: TRBJ1-5
clone_size: once
d_call: -
cdr3_length: 13
cdr3_aa: CASSLVGRGPQHF
cdr3_nt: TGTGCCAGCAGTTTAGTAGGTAGGGGCCCCCAGCATTTT

v_call: TRBV10-3
j_call: TRBJ2-2
clone_size: -
d_call: TRBD2
cdr3_length: 16
cdr3_aa: CAISAEAGANTGELFF
cdr3_nt: TGTGCCATCAGTGCTGAAGCGGGGGCGAACACCGGGGAGCTGTTTTTT

v_call: TRBV23-1
j_call: TRBJ1-2
clone_size: once
d_call: -
cdr3_length: 15
cdr3_aa: CASSQFIVGGHGYTF
cdr3_nt: TGCGCCAGCAGTCAATTTATTGTCGGAGGGCATGGCTACACCTTC

v_call: TRBV28
j_call: TRBJ1-5
clone_size: -
d_call: -
cdr3_length: 14
cdr3_aa: CASRTNRLNQPQHF
cdr3_nt: TGTGCCAGCAGGACCAACAGGCTCAATCAGCCCCAGCATTTT

v_call: TRBV6-5
j_call: TRBJ1-1
clone_size: -
d_call: -
cdr3_length: 14
cdr3_aa: CASSYEAAATEAFF
cdr3_nt: TGTGCCAGCAGTTACGAGGCAGCGGCCACTGAAGCTTTCTTT

v_call: TRBV29-1
j_call: TRBJ2-5
clone_size: -
d_call: -
cdr3_length: 12
cdr3_aa: CSWRELSETQYF
cdr3_nt: TGCAGCTGGCGGGAACTTTCAGAGACCCAGTACTTC

v_call: TRBV11-2
j_call: TRBJ1-1
clone_size: few
d_call: TRBD1
cdr3_length: 20
cdr3_aa: CASSSEGRAGTGARKTEAFF
cdr3_nt: TGTGCCAGCAGCTCAGAAGGGAGAGCCGGGACAGGGGCTAGAAAAACTGAAGCTTTCTTT

v_call: TRBV15
j_call: TRBJ1-5
clone_size: few
d_call: -
cdr3_length: 15
cdr3_aa: CATSREGGDWQPQHF
cdr3_nt: TGTGCCACCAGCAGAGAAGGAGGGGATTGGCAGCCCCAGCATTTT

v_call: TRBV6-5
j_call: TRBJ2-7
clone_size: -
d_call: TRBD2
cdr3_length: 16
cdr3_aa: CASSYARGGQSYEQYF
cdr3_nt: TGTGCCAGCAGTTACGCCCGGGGGGGCCAGTCCTACGAGCAGTACTTC

v_call: TRBV2
j_call: TRBJ1-5
clone_size: -
d_call: -
cdr3_length: 14
cdr3_aa: CASRQGNGNQPQHF
cdr3_nt: TGTGCCAGCAGACAGGGAAACGGCAATCAGCCCCAGCATTTT

v_call: TRBV9
j_call: TRBJ2-7
clone_size: -
d_call: TRBD1
cdr3_length: 16
cdr3_aa: CASSVAGTGGPYEQYF
cdr3_nt: TGTGCCAGCAGCGTGGCCGGGACAGGGGGCCCCTACGAGCAGTACTTC

v_call: TRBV5-1
j_call: TRBJ2-7
clone_size: few
d_call: TRBD2
cdr3_length: 16
cdr3_aa: CASSLVSSGSGYEQYF
cdr3_nt: TGCGCCAGCAGCTTGGTTTCTAGCGGGAGTGGCTACGAGCAGTACTTC

v_call: TRBV27
j_call: TRBJ2-6
clone_size: -
d_call: -
cdr3_length: 16
cdr3_aa: CASSVFSGIGANVLTF
cdr3_nt: TGTGCCAGCAGTGTTTTCTCAGGGATAGGGGCCAACGTCCTGACTTTC

v_call: TRBV7-9
j_call: TRBJ2-2
clone_size: -
d_call: TRBD1
cdr3_length: 15
cdr3_aa: CASNPGQGYTGELFF
cdr3_nt: TGTGCCAGCAACCCTGGACAGGGATACACCGGGGAGCTGTTTTTT

v_call: TRBV14
j_call: TRBJ1-1
clone_size: -
d_call: TRBD1
cdr3_length: 14
cdr3_aa: CASRSTGRVSEAFF
cdr3_nt: TGTGCCAGCAGGTCGACAGGGCGAGTTTCTGAAGCTTTCTTT

v_call: TRBV3-1/TRBV3-2
j_call: TRBJ1-2
clone_size: -
d_call: -
cdr3_length: 14
cdr3_aa: CASSQVAGTSGYTF
cdr3_nt: TGTGCCAGCAGCCAAGTTGCGGGTACAAGCGGCTACACCTTC

v_call: TRBV7-9
j_call: TRBJ2-7
clone_size: -
d_call: TRBD1
cdr3_length: 16
cdr3_aa: CASSLATGTGGAEQYF
cdr3_nt: TGTGCCAGCAGCTTAGCGACCGGGACAGGGGGCGCCGAGCAGTACTTC

v_call: TRBV27
j_call: TRBJ1-5
clone_size: once
d_call: TRBD1
cdr3_length: 16
cdr3_aa: CASGPSGTGGYQPQHF
cdr3_nt: TGTGCCAGCGGACCTTCCGGGACAGGGGGATATCAGCCCCAGCATTTT

v_call: TRBV21-1
j_call: TRBJ1-6
clone_size: -
d_call: -
cdr3_length: 13
cdr3_aa: CASRNTPESPLHF
cdr3_nt: TGTGCCAGCAGGAACACCCCAGAATCACCCCTCCACTTT